These T cell receptor beta chains were read from a single sample in a study of blood T cell repertoires in COVID-19. Data came from immunoSEQ multiplex PCR; TCRdb stores just in-frame clones and leaves some out. The sample holds approximately 150,000 clones, approximately 85% seen once. The sequencing sample was made of PBMCs or T cells enriched from blood (not recorded which). These receptor sequences come from a woman aged 45-65 years with acute COVID-19. CDR3s include the opening cysteine and the closing phenylalanine or tryptophan. The D gene is left open where the match is weak. Some rows mark clone size as missing; the rest say once, few, many or name a class of expanded clone.

CDR3 length	V gene	J gene	clone size	D gene	CDR3 protein	CDR3 DNA
15	TRBV7-6	TRBJ2-1	-	-	CASSLGAGFNNEQFF	TGTGCCAGCAGCCTTGGGGCGGGATTTAACAATGAGCAGTTCTTC
15	TRBV11-2	TRBJ1-2	-	TRBD1	CASSLTGTGGGGYTF	TGTGCCAGCAGCTTAACCGGGACAGGAGGGGGTGGCTACACCTTC
16	TRBV5-6	TRBJ2-2	few	-	CASSLGGGGDTGELFF	TGTGCCAGCAGCTTGGGTGGGGGAGGTGACACCGGGGAGCTGTTTTTT
16	TRBV29-1	TRBJ2-3	-	TRBD2	CSVSSGRAPPVDTQYF	TGCAGCGTTTCTAGCGGGAGGGCCCCCCCCGTAGATACGCAGTATTTT
16	TRBV19	TRBJ1-3	once	-	CASSIYRRGIGNTIYF	TGTGCCAGTAGTATTTACCGACGAGGGATTGGAAACACCATATATTTT
16	TRBV4-2	TRBJ2-2	-	-	CASSQVQQRFPGELFF	TGTGCCAGCAGCCAAGTACAGCAACGGTTCCCCGGGGAGCTGTTTTTT
13	TRBV19	TRBJ1-2	-	-	CASSIARAGGYTF	TGTGCCAGTAGTATAGCCAGGGCCGGTGGCTACACCTTC
13	TRBV24-1	TRBJ1-2	few	-	CATPPSRGKGYTF	TGTGCCACCCCCCCCAGCAGGGGCAAAGGCTACACCTTC
13	TRBV29-1	TRBJ2-3	-	-	CSVQGPPGDTQYF	TGCAGCGTTCAGGGGCCCCCGGGAGATACGCAGTATTTT
14	TRBV7-9	TRBJ2-7	-	TRBD1	CASTSGTVFSEQYF	TGTGCCAGCACCTCCGGGACAGTTTTCTCCGAGCAGTACTTC
19	TRBV12-5	TRBJ2-5	-	TRBD2	CASGSRTSGGPSFQETQYF	TGTGCTAGTGGTTCGAGGACTAGCGGGGGACCCTCATTCCAAGAGACCCAGTACTTC
18	TRBV19	TRBJ2-1	few	-	CASSKLHDRLGSYNEQFF	TGTGCCAGTAGTAAATTACATGACAGGCTGGGGTCCTACAATGAGCAGTTCTTC
15	TRBV6-5	TRBJ1-3	-	TRBD1	CASIVGGEPGNTIYF	TGTGCCAGCATTGTAGGGGGCGAACCTGGAAACACCATATATTTT
14	TRBV18	TRBJ1-1	-	-	CASSPIARNTEAFF	TGTGCCAGCTCACCAATTGCTAGGAACACTGAAGCTTTCTTT
15	TRBV18	TRBJ2-2	-	TRBD1	CASSPGTEITGELFF	TGTGCCAGCTCACCCGGGACAGAGATCACCGGGGAGCTGTTTTTT
15	TRBV7-3	TRBJ1-6	-	-	CASSLQAGSGSPLHF	TGTGCCAGCAGCTTACAGGCAGGATCTGGGTCACCCCTCCACTTT
18	TRBV3-1/TRBV3-2	TRBJ2-3	-	-	CASSQDPRRAETTDTQYF	TGTGCCAGCAGCCAAGATCCACGGAGGGCCGAGACTACAGATACGCAGTATTTT
17	TRBV11-3	TRBJ2-1	-	TRBD2	CASSLDHNGRAINEQFF	TGTGCCAGCAGCTTAGATCACAACGGGAGGGCCATCAATGAGCAGTTCTTC
15	TRBV5-4	TRBJ1-1	-	TRBD1	CASSAADREYTEAFF	TGTGCCAGCAGCGCGGCGGACAGGGAGTACACTGAAGCTTTCTTT
16	TRBV5-1	TRBJ2-3	-	TRBD2	CASSLGYLAGTNTQYF	TGCGCCAGCAGCTTGGGTTATCTAGCGGGAACGAATACGCAGTATTTT
15	TRBV11-2	TRBJ1-1	-	-	CASSEWGGGVPEAFF	TGTGCCAGCAGCGAGTGGGGAGGAGGGGTTCCTGAAGCTTTCTTT
20	TRBV10-3	TRBJ2-1	-	TRBD2	CAISESIASGRRRRGNEQFF	TGTGCCATCAGTGAGTCGATTGCTAGCGGGAGGCGAAGGAGGGGCAATGAGCAGTTCTTC
13	TRBV16	TRBJ2-1	-	TRBD1	CASSQGTGGGWFF	TGTGCCAGCAGCCAAGGGACAGGCGGCGGGTGGTTCTTC
14	TRBV4-1	TRBJ2-7	-	-	CASSKPDWSYEQYF	TGCGCCAGCAGCAAACCGGACTGGTCCTACGAGCAGTACTTC